This T cell receptor (beta chain) was found in a study of T-cell memory formation after mild COVID-19. This clonotype was observed a handful of times. Its matching antigen is unknown. TCRdb re-called the 5' RACE reads with MiXCR, one entry per CDR3 protein. This sample has about 320,000 distinct CDR3 sequences, with over 11% found just once. General study points: Whether second-wave clones peaking at day 37 were SARS-CoV-2 specific went unconfirmed. The CD4+ clones that contracted clustered mainly within CM and EM, and the CD8+ clones concentrated in EMRA.

The length of the CDR3 is 14 residues. Losses at the gene ends were 5 bases for V and 7 bases for J; bases not matched to a gene: 7. The origin of this receptor is a man younger than 35 who had mild COVID-19 (a few samples of this study predate the infection). Cell type and time point are not known. The genes are TRBV12-3 or TRBV12-4 and TRBJ2-1; 8 bases agree with TRBD2. Sequenced material: PBMCs or a T cell subset sorted from them (not recorded which). CDR3 coding DNA: TGTGCCAGCAGTAAGAGCAGCGGGAGTAATGAGCAGTTCTTC. This sequence encodes CASSKSSGSNEQFF.